The 17 T cell receptor beta chains below were found in one sample sequenced in a study of molecular identifiers for immune sequencing clone quantification. Each CDR3 protein gets one entry after TCRdb re-called the PCR reads with MiXCR. The sample lists approximately 630,000 distinct CDR3 sequences, roughly 25% seen once, with roughly 0.83% in the top ten. Sample: naive CD8+ T cells from blood, with Jurkat cell RNA spiked in. As to subset: FACS-sorted CD8+CD4-CCR7+CD45RA+ naive T cells. These receptors were taken from a human donor in good health. Some libraries in this study had Jurkat cell RNA spiked in.

The chain joins TRBV12-5 to TRBJ2-5, with 9 bases that match TRBD1. V dropped 6 bases and J dropped 3; count of bases not matched to a gene: 5. CDR3 size: 14 residues. Looked up from germline, CDR1 is LGHNT and CDR2 is FRNRAP. The CDR3 is CASGTDRGKETQYF. The CDR3, as DNA: TGTGCTAGTGGGACGGACAGGGGAAAAGAGACCCAGTACTTC.

At least ten counts were recorded for this clonotype. The chain couples TRBV4-3 to TRBJ2-2; 7 bases map to TRBD2. There are 15 residues in the CDR3. V was clipped by 3 bases and J by 5 bases; unmatched bases: 6. Germline CDR1 LGHNA, CDR2 YSLEER. DNA of the CDR3: TGCGCCAGCAGCCAGGAGCGGGGTTTAACCGGGGAGCTGTTTTTT. This sequence encodes CASSQERGLTGELFF.

In its sample, this clonotype was seen a few times. The chain has TRBV29-1 and TRBJ1-2; perhaps TRBD1 as D (6 bases). Germline V gene data show CDR1 as SQVTM and CDR2 as ANQGSEA. The CDR3 spans 10 residues. Trimming pared 6 bases from V and 7 bases from J, leaving 9 bases between. Written as DNA, the CDR3 is TGCAGCGTGCAGGGGACTGGCTACACCTTC. It codes for CSVQGTGYTF. Based on the CDR3 plus reference TRBV29-1 and TRBJ1-2, the full variable domain is SAVISQKPSRDICQRGTSLTIQCQVDSQVTMMFWYRQQPGQSLTLIATANQGSEATYESGFVIDKFPISRPNLTFSTLTVSNMSPEDSSIYLCSVQGTGYTFGSGTRLTVV.

Comment on this clonotype: A much bigger clone sits one base away, suggesting this may be a read error. This CDR3 is CASSPPGSGETQYF. CDR3 bases: TGTGCCAGCAGCCCACCGGGTTCGGGAGAGACCCAGTACTTC. The J gene is TRBJ2-5, the V gene TRBV7-3; D is unresolved. The germline V gene has CDR1 SGHTA and CDR2 FQGTGA. This CDR3 is 14 amino acids long. With 5 bases removed from V and 4 bases from J, the gap between germline ends came to 14 bases. Using reference TRBV7-3 and TRBJ2-5 for the parts outside the CDR3, the full variable domain is GAGVSQTPSNKVTEKGKYVELRCDPISGHTALYWYRQSLGQGPEFLIYFQGTGAADDSGLPNDRFFAVRPEGSVSTLKIQRTERGDSAVYLCASSPPGSGETQYFGPGTRLLVL.

This clonotype was recorded at least ten times. This rearrangement joins TRBV12-3 or TRBV12-4 to TRBJ1-5; D call uncertain. V lost 6 bases and J lost 4, with 10 bases in between. CDR3 length: 13 residues. The DNA for the CDR3 is TGTGCCAGCAGGTTCGAAGAAAATCAGCCCCAGCATTTT. It specifies CASRFEENQPQHF.

There are many counts of this clonotype. This sequence joins TRBV12-3 or TRBV12-4 and TRBJ2-7; D is unresolved. This CDR3 contains 11 residues. Trimming took off 6 bases at V and 7 bases at J, with 10 bases between the two ends. The CDR3 bases are TGTGCCAGCAGGGACGACCGGGAGCAGTACTTC. Translating it yields CASRDDREQYF.

A remark on this clonotype: One end of the junction does not line up with germline, which may come from a read error. The CDR3 DNA reads as TGCGCCAGCAGCCAAGGGACAGGGGGACCCGGCTCCTATAATCCACCCCTCCACTTT. Protein: CASSQGTGGPGSYNPPLHF. The chain recombines TRBV4-3 with TRBJ1-6, with 10 positions matching TRBD1. This CDR3 comprises 19 residues. Germline CDR1 LGHNA, CDR2 YSLEER.

This clonotype was seen many times. CDR3 nucleotides: TGCAGCGTTCATACCGGTGCCGGCTCCTACGAGCAGTACTTC. Its translation is CSVHTGAGSYEQYF. The genes are TRBV29-1 and TRBJ2-7; D is unclear. Germline V lookup: CDR1 SQVTM, CDR2 ANQGSEA. CDR3 length equals 14 residues. V was pared by 5 bases and J by 0 bases, with 14 bases between.

In regard to this clonotype: At one boundary the junction diverges from the germline segment, which might be a read error. The chain joins TRBV4-3 to TRBJ2-5; 8 bases match TRBD2. The CDR3 is made up of 15 amino acids. CDR1 and CDR2 from the germline V gene are LGHNA and YSLEER. The CDR3 DNA follows: TGCGCCAGCAGCCAAGTTCTAGCGGGCCAAGAGGCCCAGTACTTC. Amino acid sequence: CASSQVLAGQEAQYF.

The chain combines TRBV6-5 with TRBJ2-1; TRBD2 matches at 8 bases. This CDR3 region has 16 residues. Trimming removed 4 bases from V and 1 base from J; junction bases left unmatched: 6. CDR1 and CDR2 (germline): MNHEY, SVGAGI. Here the CDR3 reads CASSSGLARSYNEQFF. As DNA, the CDR3 is TGTGCCAGCAGTTCTGGACTAGCAAGGTCCTACAATGAGCAGTTCTTC.

This clonotype has at least ten counts. The chain joins TRBV7-3 to TRBJ2-3; 7 bases align to TRBD2. Trimming at V came to 4 bases and at J to 0 bases, leaving 10 bases not matched to a gene. From germline, CDR1 is SGHTA and CDR2 FQGTGA. There are 17 residues in the CDR3. CDR3 region: CASSSISGAPSTDTQYF. CDR3 nucleotide sequence: TGTGCCAGCAGCTCCATAAGCGGGGCCCCCAGCACAGATACGCAGTATTTT.

At least ten counts were recorded for this clonotype. J is TRBJ2-3 and V is TRBV7-6; 7 bases match TRBD1. Germline assignment: CDR1 SGHVS and CDR2 FNYEAQ. V lost 5 bases, J lost 3 bases, and 5 bases stayed unmatched. The CDR3 contains 14 residues. The CDR3 DNA reads TGTGCCAGCAGCCCCGACAGGGAGACAGATACGCAGTATTTT. It codes for CASSPDRETDTQYF.

As concerns this clonotype: Being one base from a much bigger clone, this may be a read error. The chain couples TRBV2 to TRBJ1-5; D is possibly TRBD1 (5 bases). Germline assignment: CDR1 SNHLY and CDR2 FYNNEI. The CDR3 extends over 15 amino acids. The V end lost 5 bases, the J end lost 5 bases, and 16 bases lay between the germline ends. CDR3: CASSTGGELHQPQHF. The CDR3 DNA follows: TGTGCCAGCAGTACCGGGGGGGAGCTCCATCAGCCCCAGCATTTT. Drawing the rest from reference TRBV2 and TRBJ1-5, the complete variable domain is EPEVTQTPSHQVTQMGQEVILRCVPISNHLYFYWYRQILGQKVEFLVSFYNNEISEKSEIFDDQFSVERPDGSNFTLKIRSTKLEDSAMYFCASSTGGELHQPQHFGDGTRLSIL.

This clonotype was seen more than once but under ten times. The chain recombines TRBV4-3 with TRBJ1-1; D possibly corresponds to TRBD1 (6 bases). V was trimmed by 1 base and J by 4 bases, leaving 22 bases between them. Per germline, CDR1 LGHNA and CDR2 YSLEER. The CDR3 consists of 18 residues. CDR3 loop: CASSQGLGGRGEITEAFF. DNA for the CDR3: TGCGCCAGCAGCCAAGGGCTTGGGGGGAGGGGGGAGATCACTGAAGCTTTCTTT.

This rearrangement joins TRBV4-3 to TRBJ2-4, with TRBD1 matching over 7 bases. Trimming took 4 bases from V and 0 from J; bases not matched to a gene: 6. The V gene's germline CDR1 is LGHNA and CDR2 YSLEER. The CDR3 is made up of 16 amino acids. This CDR3 reads CASSPRDRVAKNIQYF. Here the CDR3 DNA reads TGCGCCAGCAGCCCCCGGGACAGAGTAGCCAAAAACATTCAGTACTTC.

On this clonotype itself: At one end, the junction sequence differs from germline, possibly due to a read error. J is TRBJ2-7 and V is TRBV28, with D unclear. Germline V CDR1 and CDR2: MDHEN, SYDVKM. The CDR3 runs 12 residues. The CDR3 sequence: CVSSPGVYGQYF. The DNA for the CDR3 is TGTGTCAGCAGTCCTGGGGTCTACGGGCAGTACTTC. Supplemented by reference TRBV28 and TRBJ2-7, the full variable domain reads DVKVTQSSRYLVKRTGEKVFLECVQDMDHENMFWYRQDPGLGLRLIYFSYDVKMKEKGDIPEGYSVSREKKERFSLILESASTNQTSMYLCVSSPGVYGQYFGPGTRLTVT.

The rearrangement uses TRBV7-9 and TRBJ1-1; TRBD1 matches 7 bases. After removal of 5 bases from V and 2 bases from J, the junction contained 8 bases not matched to a gene. The CDR3 length is 15 residues. Germline V gives CDR1 SEHNR, CDR2 FQNEAQ (reference sequence). The CDR3 DNA is TGTGCCAGCAGCGCCCAGACAGGGCGTAACACTGAAGCTTTCTTT. This translates into CASSAQTGRNTEAFF.